The rows below give T cell receptor beta chains drawn from one sample of a study of response to subunit inactivated influenza vaccine. TCRdb reprocessed the RT-PCR reads with MiXCR, giving one entry per CDR3 protein. There are hundreds of thousands of distinct CDR3 sequences in the sample; 9.5% to 15% occur only once, and 7.8% lies in the top ten. This specimen was non-naive T cells sorted from PBMCs, taken 14 to 15 days before vaccination. The receptors were gathered from a man in his fifties or sixties who received an inactivated influenza vaccine. Each CDR3 is given with its conserved first and last residue. A D gene is named only where the DNA matches it firmly. Only some rows state a clone size, as once, few, many or a class for expanded clones.

TRBV9	-	TRBJ1-3	few	CASSSRQSPGNTIYF	TGTGCCAGCAGCTCCCGACAGTCCCCTGGAAACACCATATATTTT
TRBV20-1	TRBD2	TRBJ2-1	few	CSATFPGGPYNEQFF	TGCAGTGCTACGTTCCCGGGAGGGCCCTACAATGAGCAGTTCTTC
TRBV3-1	TRBD1	TRBJ2-5	-	CASAGTGGLQETQYF	TGTGCCAGCGCCGGGACAGGGGGCCTCCAAGAGACCCAGTACTTC
TRBV12-3/TRBV12-4	-	TRBJ1-2	-	CVSSRQIYGYTF	TGTGTCAGCAGTAGGCAGATCTATGGCTACACCTTC
TRBV7-2	-	TRBJ2-1	few	CASSLVVGGTYNEQFF	TGTGCCAGCAGCTTAGTCGTCGGCGGGACATACAATGAGCAGTTCTTC
TRBV29-1	-	TRBJ2-2	few	CSAQARGHGELFF	TGCAGCGCCCAGGCCAGGGGCCACGGGGAGCTGTTTTTT
TRBV19	TRBD2	TRBJ2-3	few	CASSIWASGSPHTQYF	TGTGCCAGTAGTATATGGGCTAGCGGATCCCCACATACGCAGTATTTT
TRBV6-2/TRBV6-3	TRBD2	TRBJ2-1	-	CAIRTSGRVEQFF	TGTGCCATAAGGACTAGCGGGAGGGTTGAGCAGTTCTTC
TRBV5-1	TRBD1	TRBJ2-3	-	CASSEGQTGTQYF	TGCGCCAGCAGCGAGGGACAGACGGGTACGCAGTATTTT
TRBV6-1	-	TRBJ1-6	few	CASSHEYSYNSPLHF	TGTGCCAGCAGCCATGAGTACTCCTATAATTCACCCCTCCACTTT
TRBV24-1	-	TRBJ2-5	-	CATSPQGPAETQYF	TGTGCCACCTCCCCGCAGGGGCCGGCGGAGACCCAGTACTTC
TRBV7-2	-	TRBJ2-7	-	CASSFRTNPSEQYF	TGTGCCAGCAGCTTCAGGACAAACCCGTCCGAGCAGTACTTC
TRBV5-1	-	TRBJ2-2	few	CASSLVVGTGELFF	TGCGCCAGCAGCTTGGTTGTGGGCACCGGGGAGCTGTTTTTT
TRBV24-1	TRBD2	TRBJ2-1	few	CATSDYGGGENEQFF	TGTGCCACCAGTGATTACGGGGGAGGGGAGAATGAGCAGTTCTTC
TRBV5-4	-	TRBJ2-5	few	CASSLGDTEETQYF	TGTGCCAGCAGCTTGGGGGACACAGAAGAGACCCAGTACTTC
TRBV20-1	-	TRBJ2-7	-	CTGRVQGIQYF	TGCACAGGACGTGTTCAAGGGATTCAGTACTTC
TRBV20-1	-	TRBJ1-4	-	CSARDTREELFF	TGCAGTGCTAGAGATACAAGGGAGGAACTGTTTTTT
TRBV20-1	-	TRBJ2-7	-	CSARKFVYEQYF	TGCAGTGCTAGGAAATTCGTCTACGAGCAGTACTTC
TRBV28	-	TRBJ2-1	-	CASSLGVPILIGEQFF	TGTGCCAGCAGTTTAGGAGTGCCAATTCTAATCGGTGAGCAGTTCTTC
TRBV27	TRBD2	TRBJ2-1	-	CASRTSGGSSYNEQFF	TGTGCCAGCAGAACTAGCGGGGGGAGCTCCTACAATGAGCAGTTCTTC
TRBV7-2	TRBD1	TRBJ1-6	-	CASSLAWDRALSPLHF	TGTGCCAGCAGCTTAGCGTGGGACAGGGCCCTTTCACCCCTCCACTTT
TRBV6-1	-	TRBJ1-5	many	CASSPMPGDQPQHF	TGTGCCAGCAGCCCGATGCCGGGCGATCAGCCCCAGCATTTT
TRBV11-1	TRBD2	TRBJ2-5	many	CASSPGRGQETQYF	TGTGCCAGCAGCCCCGGGAGGGGCCAAGAGACCCAGTACTTC
TRBV12-3/TRBV12-4	-	TRBJ2-7	-	CASSLVGRGKGEQYF	TGTGCCAGCAGTTTAGTCGGTCGGGGGAAGGGCGAGCAGTACTTC
TRBV6-2/TRBV6-3	-	TRBJ1-2	many	CASTNSGGGYYGYTF	TGTGCCAGCACCAACTCCGGCGGGGGGTATTATGGCTACACCTTC
TRBV5-4	TRBD2	TRBJ2-5	many	CASSPKTSGGASETQYF	TGTGCCAGCAGCCCCAAGACTAGCGGGGGGGCATCCGAGACCCAGTACTTC
TRBV5-1	TRBD2	TRBJ2-5	many	CASSFGRLAGKQETQYF	TGCGCCAGCAGCTTTGGTCGACTAGCGGGGAAGCAAGAGACCCAGTACTTC
TRBV9	TRBD2	TRBJ2-7	-	CASSVAGLAGDNEQYF	TGTGCCAGCAGCGTAGCGGGACTAGCGGGAGATAACGAGCAGTACTTC
TRBV5-6	TRBD1	TRBJ2-5	many	CASSLDLDRGRGETQYF	TGTGCCAGCAGCTTGGACCTGGACAGGGGGCGCGGGGAGACCCAGTACTTC
TRBV20-1	-	TRBJ1-1	few	CSARNRGVGTEAFF	TGCAGTGCTAGAAATAGGGGAGTAGGCACTGAAGCTTTCTTT
TRBV4-3	TRBD2	TRBJ2-7	many	CASSQDYMASGEQYF	TGCGCCAGCAGCCAAGACTATATGGCTAGCGGCGAGCAGTACTTC
TRBV7-9	-	TRBJ1-3	few	CASSLEGRRSGNTIYF	TGTGCCAGCAGCTTAGAGGGGCGTCGCTCTGGAAACACCATATATTTT
TRBV28	TRBD1	TRBJ2-6	few	CASSTGGRGANVLTF	TGTGCCAGCAGTACAGGGGGCCGTGGGGCCAACGTCCTGACTTTC